Shown below are 11 T cell receptor beta chains from a single sample sequenced in a study of cytomegalovirus exposure and HLA in healthy donors. Primers for the PCR totalled 60 Vbeta and 13 Jbeta. The table came from immunoSEQ multiplex PCR; TCRdb's copy has only in-frame clones and leaves some out. The top ten clones hold approximately 0.8% of a sample with 200,000 or so clones, roughly 80% of them seen once. The sample consisted of PBMCs. The source of these receptors is a woman between 18 and 29 years old in good health and CMV-seronegative.

V usage is TRBV7-6 and J usage is TRBJ1-3, with a tentative D call TRBD1 (6 bases). V shed 5 bases and J shed 1 base, with 9 bases lying between them. CDR3 length: 14 residues. CDR1 is SGHVS, CDR2 FNYEAQ, per germline. CDR3 residues: CASSAQGSGNTIYF. The CDR3 DNA sequence: TGTGCCAGCAGCGCCCAGGGGTCTGGAAACACCATATATTTT.

This clone has only a few counts. The chain recombines TRBV6-4 with TRBJ1-2; D gene unclear. This CDR3 spans 17 amino acids. CDR1 and CDR2 (germline): MRHNA, SNTAGT. Trimming removed 6 bases from V and 5 bases from J, with 25 bases in between. Written as DNA, the CDR3 is TGTGCCAGCAGAGCGTCCCCCCTTAGCGGAGGGCCTTATGGCTACACCTTC. Encoded protein: CASRASPLSGGPYGYTF.

The chain uses TRBV6-4 and TRBJ1-5; D is perhaps TRBD1 (5 bases). The ends were cut back, 5 bases at V and 8 bases at J, with 16 bases in the middle. The germline V gene has CDR1 MRHNA and CDR2 SNTAGT. The CDR3 totals 14 residues. The CDR3 loop is CASSTDSFTEPQHF. The CDR3 DNA sequence: TGTGCCAGCAGTACTGACAGTTTCACGGAGCCCCAGCATTTT.

Comments on this clone: Other DNA sequences in this specimen translate into the identical CDR3. This chain links TRBV6-5 with TRBJ1-2; the D is unclear. CDR3 size: 13 residues. V lost 5 bases and J 3 bases, leaving 10 bases between the germline ends. Per the germline V gene, CDR1 is MNHEY and CDR2 is SVGAGI. CDR3 protein: CASSKDRDYGYTF. The CDR3 DNA sequence: TGTGCCAGCAGTAAAGACCGGGACTATGGCTACACCTTC.

The V and J genes are TRBV7-8 and TRBJ1-3; the D gene is possibly TRBD1 (5 bases). Trimming removed 4 bases at V and 3 bases at J, with 10 bases between. CDR3 size: 14 residues. Looked up from germline, CDR1 is SGHVS and CDR2 is FQNEAQ. In DNA, the CDR3 is TGTGCCAGCAGCTCGGGGGGGTTTGGAAACACCATATATTTT. Translating gives CASSSGGFGNTIYF.

This sequence joins TRBV18 and TRBJ2-5; 10 positions agree with TRBD2. This CDR3 is built from 15 residues. V lost 3 bases, J lost 4 bases, and 5 bases stayed unmatched. Germline-derived CDR1 and CDR2 are KGHSH and LQKENI. CDR3 sequence reads: CASSPLAGERETQYF. CDR3 in DNA: TGTGCCAGCTCACCGCTAGCGGGGGAGCGAGAGACCCAGTACTTC. Using reference TRBV18 and TRBJ2-5 for the parts outside the CDR3, the full variable domain is NAGVMQNPRHLVRRRGQEARLRCSPMKGHSHVYWYRQLPEEGLKFMVYLQKENIIDESGMPKERFSAEFPKEGPSILRIQQVVRGDSAAYFCASSPLAGERETQYFGPGTRLLVL.

The chain uses TRBV7-2 and TRBJ2-7, with a weak D call TRBD1 (7 bases). The germline CDR1 and CDR2 sequences are SGHTA and FQGNSA. The CDR3 extends over 18 amino acids. V was pared by 5 bases and J by 4 bases, with 27 bases between. The CDR3 nucleotides are TGTGCCAGCAGCCCCCGCCTGGGAGGTGAGGCAGGGGGATACGAGCAGTACTTC. Protein: CASSPRLGGEAGGYEQYF.

This chain uses TRBV6-6 with TRBJ1-5; D gene ambiguous. The CDR3 extends over 15 amino acids. In germline, CDR1 is MNHNY, CDR2 SVGAGI (reference sequence). The V and J ends lost 5 bases and 7 bases respectively, with 18 bases between them. CDR3 sequence: CASSQTRDNFQPQHF. DNA of the CDR3: TGTGCCAGCAGTCAAACCCGGGATAACTTCCAGCCCCAGCATTTT.

J is TRBJ1-3 and V is TRBV12-5, with a possible D match to TRBD1 (6 bases). The CDR3 sequence is 20 residues long. Germline lookup yields CDR1 LGHNT and CDR2 FRNRAP. Trimming pared 0 bases from V and 0 bases from J, leaving 21 bases between. The DNA of the CDR3 is TGTGCTAGTGGTTTGGTACTCCTAGGGGGGGCCGCAGCCTCTGGAAACACCATATATTTT. It encodes CASGLVLLGGAAASGNTIYF.

This chain joins TRBV5-1 and TRBJ2-1; TRBD2 aligns across 12 bases. Germline trimming cut 3 bases from V and 5 bases from J; bases unmatched to any gene: 9. The CDR3 covers 17 residues. Germline CDR1 and CDR2: SGHRS and YFSETQ. For the CDR3, the DNA is TGCGCCAGCAGCTATTCTTCTACTAGCGGGGGGAACAATGAGCAGTTCTTC. Its protein product is CASSYSSTSGGNNEQFF.

The chain recombines TRBV5-5 with TRBJ1-6, with 9 bases lining up with TRBD1. The V segment lost 2 bases and the J segment 9 bases; nucleotides outside the gene matches: 9. Germline CDR1 and CDR2: SGHKS and YYEKEE (reference sequence). CDR3 length: 16 amino acids. CDR3 in DNA: TGTGCCAGCAGCTTAGTGGGACAGGGATTGGGTTCACCCCTCCACTTT. This gives the protein CASSLVGQGLGSPLHF.